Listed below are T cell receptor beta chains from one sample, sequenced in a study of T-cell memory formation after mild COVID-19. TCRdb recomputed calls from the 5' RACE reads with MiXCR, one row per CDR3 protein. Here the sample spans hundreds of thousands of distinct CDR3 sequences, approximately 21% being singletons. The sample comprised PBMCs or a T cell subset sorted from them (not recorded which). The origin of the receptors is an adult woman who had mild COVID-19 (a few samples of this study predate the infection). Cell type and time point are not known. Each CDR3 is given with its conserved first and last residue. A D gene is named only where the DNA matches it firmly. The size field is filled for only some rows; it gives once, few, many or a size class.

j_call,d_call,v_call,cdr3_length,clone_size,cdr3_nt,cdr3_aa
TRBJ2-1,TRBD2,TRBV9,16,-,TGTGCCAGCAGCCTACTAGCGGGAGGGTCCCACAATGAGCAGTTCTTC,CASSLLAGGSHNEQFF
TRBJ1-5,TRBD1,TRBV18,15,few,TGTGCCAGCTCTACGGACAGGGCCTCCAATCAGCCCCAGCATTTT,CASSTDRASNQPQHF
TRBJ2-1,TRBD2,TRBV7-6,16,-,TGTGCCAGCAGCCAGTTCTTTAGCGGGAGAGCCTATGAGCAGTTCTTC,CASSQFFSGRAYEQFF
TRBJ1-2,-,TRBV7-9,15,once,TGTGCCAGCAGCTTAGGAGAGGACGTAGGGTATGGCTACACCTTC,CASSLGEDVGYGYTF
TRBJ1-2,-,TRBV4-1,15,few,TGCGCCAGCAGCCAGGGTTTGGTGGTAGGGTATGGCTACACCTTC,CASSQGLVVGYGYTF
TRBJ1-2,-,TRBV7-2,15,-,TGTGCCAGCAGCTCAGGGACTGGGGATATCTATGGCTACACCTTC,CASSSGTGDIYGYTF
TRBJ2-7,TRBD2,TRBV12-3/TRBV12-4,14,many,TGTGCCAGCAGTCCGACTAGCGGGGACTACGAGCAGTACTTC,CASSPTSGDYEQYF
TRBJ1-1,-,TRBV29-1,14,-,TGCAGCGTTGAAGAGAGGACAGCGAACACTGAAGCTTTCTTT,CSVEERTANTEAFF
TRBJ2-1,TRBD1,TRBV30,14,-,TGTGCCTGGATTCAGGGACAGGCCTACAATGAGCAGTTCTTC,CAWIQGQAYNEQFF
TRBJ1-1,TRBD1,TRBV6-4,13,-,TGTGCCAGCGCCCAAGAAAGGGGGCAGCGAGCTTTCTTT,CASAQERGQRAFF
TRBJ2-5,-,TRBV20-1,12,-,TGCAGTGCTATTGAGATTGGGGAGACCCAGTACTTC,CSAIEIGETQYF
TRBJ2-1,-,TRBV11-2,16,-,TGTGCCAGCAGCTTAAGGTTTCCAAGCTCCTACAATGAGCAGTTCTTC,CASSLRFPSSYNEQFF
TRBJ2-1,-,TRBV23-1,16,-,TGCGCCAGCAGTCTTAAGGCGGGGAAGCCCTACAATGAGCAGTTCTTC,CASSLKAGKPYNEQFF
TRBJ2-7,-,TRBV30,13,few,TGTGCCTGGAGTAAGTCGGGGCGACGGGAGCAGTACTTC,CAWSKSGRREQYF
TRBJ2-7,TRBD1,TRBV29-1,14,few,TGCAGCGTTCGGACGGGGGACAGGGAGCACGAGCAGTACTTC,CSVRTGDREHEQYF
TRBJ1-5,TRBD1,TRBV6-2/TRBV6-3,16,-,TGTGCCAGCAGTCTCGGACAGGTAAACATCAATCAGCCCCAGCATTTT,CASSLGQVNINQPQHF
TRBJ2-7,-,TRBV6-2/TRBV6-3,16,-,TGTGCCAGCAGTTATCTTGGGACAAGAGGCTCCTACGAGCAGTACTTC,CASSYLGTRGSYEQYF
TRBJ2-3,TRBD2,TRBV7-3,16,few,TGTGCCAGCAGCTTGACTAGCGGGGCCCTAACAGATACGCAGTATTTT,CASSLTSGALTDTQYF
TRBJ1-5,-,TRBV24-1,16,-,TGTGCCACCAGTGACTCCCGAGCAGGGAGCAATCAGCCCCAGCATTTT,CATSDSRAGSNQPQHF
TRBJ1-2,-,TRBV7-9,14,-,TGTGCCAGCAGCCATAGCCCTCCTCCCTATGGCTACACCTTC,CASSHSPPPYGYTF
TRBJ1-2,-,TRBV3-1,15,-,TGTGCCAGCAGCCAGGGAACTGAAGCTAACTATGGCTACACCTTC,CASSQGTEANYGYTF
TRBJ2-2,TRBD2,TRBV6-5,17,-,TGTGCCAGCATCGGAACCCCGCTAGCGGGAGTAGCCGGGGAGCTGTTTTTT,CASIGTPLAGVAGELFF
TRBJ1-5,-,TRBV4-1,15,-,TGCGCCAGCAGCCAAGATGGGGCAGAGAATCAGCCCCAGCATTTT,CASSQDGAENQPQHF
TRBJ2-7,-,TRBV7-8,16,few,TGTGCCAGCAGCTCCACAGGGGGGGCTGGGTTGTCCGAGCAGTACTTC,CASSSTGGAGLSEQYF
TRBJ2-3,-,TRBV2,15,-,TGTGCCAGCAGTGAGGGGGGCCTATTCACAGATACGCAGTATTTT,CASSEGGLFTDTQYF
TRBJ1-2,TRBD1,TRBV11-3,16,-,TGTGCCAGCAGCGTACGACAGGGGATGGGTGGCTATGGCTACACCTTC,CASSVRQGMGGYGYTF
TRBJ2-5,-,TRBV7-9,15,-,TGTGCCAGCAGCTTATCGGCCACCGCCTCGGAGACCCAGTACTTC,CASSLSATASETQYF
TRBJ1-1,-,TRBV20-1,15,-,TGCAGTGCTAGAGACAGCGCGGGGGTGAACACTGAAGCTTTCTTT,CSARDSAGVNTEAFF
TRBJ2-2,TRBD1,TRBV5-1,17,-,TGCGCCAGCAGCTTGGGAGGGACAGGGGCCTTCACCGGGGAGCTGTTTTTT,CASSLGGTGAFTGELFF
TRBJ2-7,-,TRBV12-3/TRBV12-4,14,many,TGTGCCTGTCAAAACCGAGACAGAGCCTACGAGCAGTACTTC,CACQNRDRAYEQYF
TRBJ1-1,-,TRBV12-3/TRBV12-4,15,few,TGTGCCAGCAGTTTACGTCCGACAGGGAACACTGAAGCTTTCTTT,CASSLRPTGNTEAFF
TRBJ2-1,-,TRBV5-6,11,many,TGTGCCAGCAGCTCGGGACTTACGCAGTTCTTC,CASSSGLTQFF
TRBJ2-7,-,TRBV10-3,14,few,TGTGCCATCAGTGAGTCTTTGACAGCCTACGAGCAGTACTTC,CAISESLTAYEQYF
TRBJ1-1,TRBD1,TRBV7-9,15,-,TGTGCCAGCAGCGCACGAGGGACAGGGAACACTGAAGCTTTCTTT,CASSARGTGNTEAFF
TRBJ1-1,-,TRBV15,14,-,TGTGCCACCAGCACGATACAGGGTAACACTGAAGCTTTCTTT,CATSTIQGNTEAFF
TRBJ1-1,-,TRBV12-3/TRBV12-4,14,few,TGTGCCAGCAGTTTGGCGGGGGAGGTCACTGAAGCTTTCTTT,CASSLAGEVTEAFF
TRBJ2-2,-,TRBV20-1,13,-,TGCAGTGCTATACCGACGAACACCGGGGAGCTGTTTTTT,CSAIPTNTGELFF
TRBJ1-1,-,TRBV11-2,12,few,TGTGCCAGCAGCCTACTGACCCCTGAAGCTTTCTTT,CASSLLTPEAFF
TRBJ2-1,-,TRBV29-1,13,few,TGCAGCGTTCCCAAGTGGGGGAACAATGAGCAGTTCTTC,CSVPKWGNNEQFF
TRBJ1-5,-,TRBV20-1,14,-,TGCAGTGCTAGAGATCGGACTGCCAATCAGCCCCAGCATTTT,CSARDRTANQPQHF
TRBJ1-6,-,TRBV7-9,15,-,TGTGCCAGCAGCTTAGACAGGGACCCCTTTTCACCCCTCCACTTT,CASSLDRDPFSPLHF
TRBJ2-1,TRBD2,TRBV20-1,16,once,TGCAGTGCTCCCGACTTATGGAGCGGGAGACACAATGAGCAGTTCTTC,CSAPDLWSGRHNEQFF
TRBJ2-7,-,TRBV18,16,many,TGTGCCAGCTCACCACGGGCGGGAATCGACTCCTACGAGCAGTACTTC,CASSPRAGIDSYEQYF
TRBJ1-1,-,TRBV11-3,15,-,TGTGCCAGCAGCTTAGTCTGGGGGAAGAACACTGAAGCTTTCTTT,CASSLVWGKNTEAFF
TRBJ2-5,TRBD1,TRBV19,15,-,TGTGCCAGTAGGCCGGACAGGGGGTTTCAAGAGACCCAGTACTTC,CASRPDRGFQETQYF
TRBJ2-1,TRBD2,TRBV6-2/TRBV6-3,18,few,TGTGCCAGCAGTTACTCCGGGACTAGCGGGAGCACCTACAATGAGCAGTTCTTC,CASSYSGTSGSTYNEQFF
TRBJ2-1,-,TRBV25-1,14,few,TGTGCCAGCAGTGAGGGGCGATCCTACAATGAGCAGTTCTTC,CASSEGRSYNEQFF
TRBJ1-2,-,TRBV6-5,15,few,TGTGCCAGCAGTTACTATACAGAGACCTTCTATGGCTACACCTTC,CASSYYTETFYGYTF
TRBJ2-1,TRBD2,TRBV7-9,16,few,TGTGCCAGCAGCTTAGAGATAGCGGGACCATACAATGAGCAGTTCTTC,CASSLEIAGPYNEQFF
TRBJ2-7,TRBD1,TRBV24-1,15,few,TGTGCCACCAGTGACCCGAGGGACAGGCTGTACGAGCAGTACTTC,CATSDPRDRLYEQYF
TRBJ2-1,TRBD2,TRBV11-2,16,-,TGTGCCAGCAGCTTACTCTGGGGGGAGGGTCACAATGAGCAGTTCTTC,CASSLLWGEGHNEQFF
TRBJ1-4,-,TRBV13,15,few,TGTGCCAGCAGCTTATGGCAAGAGCCTAATGAAAAACTGTTTTTT,CASSLWQEPNEKLFF